This TCR beta chain emerged from a study of OX40 agonist ivuxolimab in advanced cancers. Across the study: Averaging about 60 years in age, with a range of about 20 to 90, the cohort was more than 75% male. Prior therapy, whether anti-PD-1, anti-PD-L1 or anti-CTLA-4, was allowed, and roughly 40% had some.

Sequencing was performed with immunoSEQ multiplex PCR; in TCRdb, only in-frame clones are kept and a portion is missing. The data show tens of thousands of clones, roughly 89% seen once. Note on this clone: Its antigen is unknown.

The CDR3 runs 14 residues. V gave up 1 base and J gave up 5 bases, with 12 bases separating them. From germline, CDR1 is SGHTA and CDR2 FQGNSA. Study-level findings and limits: A proportion of nonresponders additionally exhibited low normalized T-cell clonal expansion.

The receptor's source is an adult with an advanced solid tumor such as melanoma, head and neck, liver or kidney cancer. The sample in question was CD4+ or CD8+ T cells sorted from blood, obtained in a trial of the OX40 agonist ivuxolimab. The chain carries TRBV7-2 and TRBJ2-7; D may be TRBD2 (5 bases). CDR3 nucleotides: TGTGCCAGCAGCTTAGGTCTAGCTGTAAACGAGCAGTACTTC. Protein sequence: CASSLGLAVNEQYF.